Sequencing of this T cell receptor beta chain was carried out in a study of cytomegalovirus exposure and HLA in healthy donors. Overall study results and limits: In vitro assays verified that three CMV-associated chains recognized CMV antigens specifically.

60 Vbeta and 13 Jbeta primers were used in PCR. The repertoire was sequenced with immunoSEQ multiplex PCR; TCRdb's copy has only in-frame clones and lacks some. Among about 160,000 clones listed, around 75% were seen once. J gave up 6 bases and V 0 bases, and 2 bases lay outside the gene matches. The CDR3 loop spans 13 amino acids. The germline V gene encodes CDR1 SGDLS and CDR2 YYNGEE. A word on this clone: The antigen is unknown.

The sample consisted of PBMCs. The rearrangement links TRBV9 to TRBJ2-7; 8 positions match TRBD2. The source is a female donor in good health and CMV-seronegative. This chain's CDR3 is CASSVAAGGEQYF. In nucleotides, the CDR3 is TGTGCCAGCAGCGTAGCGGCGGGAGGCGAGCAGTACTTC.